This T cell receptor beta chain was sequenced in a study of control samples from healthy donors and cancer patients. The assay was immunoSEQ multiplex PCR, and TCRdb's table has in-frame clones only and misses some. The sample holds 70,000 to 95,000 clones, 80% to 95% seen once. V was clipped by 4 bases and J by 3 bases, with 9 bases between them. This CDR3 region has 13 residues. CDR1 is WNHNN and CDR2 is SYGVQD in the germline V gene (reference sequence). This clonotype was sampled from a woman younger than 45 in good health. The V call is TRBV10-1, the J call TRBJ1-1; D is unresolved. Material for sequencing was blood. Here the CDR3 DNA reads TGCGCCAGCAGTGCCCAGGCATACACTGAAGCTTTCTTT. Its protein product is CASSAQAYTEAFF.